This passage covers 4 T cell receptor beta chains from one sample sequenced in a study of Ad26.COV2.S vaccination and SARS-CoV-2 variants. Treatment noted: some 19 received Ad26.COV2.S at low or high dose, single or two shots; about 5 received placebo; per-sample allocation not given. Sampling happened 63 days after the first vaccine or placebo injection. TCRdb's copy holds only in-frame clones and misses some; the assay was immunoSEQ multiplex PCR. The sample contains about 350,000 clones, approximately 84% of which appear only once. The sample was peripheral blood, taken in a trial of Ad26.COV2.S vaccine versus placebo. The receptors shown here come from a person aged 18-60 years who received the Ad26.COV2.S COVID-19 vaccine or a placebo.

The V call is TRBV5-1, the J call TRBJ1-6; D is unresolved. Trimming removed 0 bases at V and 13 bases at J, with 8 bases between. CDR1 and CDR2 (germline): SGHRS, YFSETQ. The CDR3 loop spans 12 amino acids. The CDR3 DNA reads TGCGCCAGCAGCTTGGACGGTCCCCCCCTCCACTTT. Translation: CASSLDGPPLHF.

The J gene is TRBJ2-1, the V gene TRBV10-3; TRBD2 matches at 9 bases. This CDR3 has 16 amino acids. Germline V gene lookup returns CDR1 ENHRY and CDR2 SYGVKD. The trim removed 0 bases at V and 6 bases at J, leaving 6 bases unmatched. In nucleotides, the CDR3 is TGTGCCATCAGTGAGTCGCCACTAGCGGGTGTCAATGAGCAGTTCTTC. This sequence encodes CAISESPLAGVNEQFF.

This sequence joins TRBV7-2 and TRBJ1-3; 8 nucleotides agree with TRBD1. From germline, CDR1 is SGHTA and CDR2 FQGNSA. V was clipped by 5 bases and J by 8 bases; unmatched bases: 11. This CDR3 is 15 amino acids long. The CDR3 nucleotides are TGTGCCAGCAGCCTGTCGACAGGGGCTTGGGACACCATATATTTT. Translated, it gives CASSLSTGAWDTIYF.

V is TRBV5-6 and J is TRBJ2-7, with 10 bases aligning to TRBD2. With V trimmed by 2 bases and J by 2 bases, 10 bases remained unmatched. There are 17 residues in the CDR3. Germline CDR1 is SGHDT and CDR2 is YYEEEE. This CDR3 reads CASSFGSGRARPYEQYF. Here the CDR3 DNA reads TGTGCCAGCAGCTTTGGGAGCGGGAGGGCGCGGCCCTACGAGCAGTACTTC. Filled out from reference TRBV5-6 and TRBJ2-7, the complete variable domain reads DAGVTQSPTHLIKTRGQQVTLRCSPKSGHDTVSWYQQALGQGPQFIFQYYEEEERQRGNFPDRFSGHQFPNYSSELNVNALLLGDSALYLCASSFGSGRARPYEQYFGPGTRLTVT.